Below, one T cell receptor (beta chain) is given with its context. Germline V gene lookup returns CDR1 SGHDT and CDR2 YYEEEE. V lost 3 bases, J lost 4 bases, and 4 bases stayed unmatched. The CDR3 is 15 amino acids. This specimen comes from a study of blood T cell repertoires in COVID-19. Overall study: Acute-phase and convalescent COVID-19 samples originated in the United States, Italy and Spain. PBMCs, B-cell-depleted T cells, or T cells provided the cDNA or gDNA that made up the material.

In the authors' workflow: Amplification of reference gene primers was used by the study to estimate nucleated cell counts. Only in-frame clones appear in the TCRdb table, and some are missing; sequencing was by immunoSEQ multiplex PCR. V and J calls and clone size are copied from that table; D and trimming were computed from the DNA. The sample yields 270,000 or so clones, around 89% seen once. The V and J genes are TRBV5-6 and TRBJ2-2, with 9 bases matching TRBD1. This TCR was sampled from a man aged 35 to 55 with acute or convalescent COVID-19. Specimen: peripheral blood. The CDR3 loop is CASSSGTGITGELFF. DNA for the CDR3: TGTGCCAGCAGCTCTGGGACAGGGATCACCGGGGAGCTGTTTTTT.